This passage covers 17 T cell receptor beta chains from one sample sequenced in a study of post-analysis software for immune sequencing data. Study-wide results and caveats: Compared with controls, patients had more of about 5 TRBV segments, including TRBV5-6, TRBV5-1 and TRBV20-1.

Tagging with unique molecular identifiers was a feature of the TCR beta cDNA libraries. TCRdb re-called the PCR reads with MiXCR, one entry per CDR3 protein. The sample includes about 200,000 distinct CDR3 sequences, over 25% of them seen just once. These receptors are not linked to any known antigen. Sequencing was carried out using blood. These receptors were taken from a girl aged 2-17 years with multiple sclerosis.

The chain employs TRBV20-1 and TRBJ2-7; TRBD2 matches 10 bases. The CDR3 is made up of 13 amino acids. Losses at the gene ends were 6 bases for V and 10 bases for J; bases not matched to a gene: 12. Germline lookup yields CDR1 DFQATT and CDR2 SNEGSKA (reference sequence). The CDR3 region has the DNA TGCAGTGCGAAAAGCGGGGGGGCCCTGGCCCAGTACTTC. It is translated as CSAKSGGALAQYF.

This chain joins TRBV5-6 and TRBJ2-7; 10 bases agree with TRBD2. The J call could be wrong; TRBJ2-5 is a better fit for the DNA end. Per the germline V gene, CDR1 is SGHDT and CDR2 is YYEEEE. The CDR3 is made up of 16 amino acids. The CDR3 here is CASSLLQAGGRKTQYF. As DNA, the CDR3 is TGTGCCAGCAGCTTGCTTCAAGCGGGGGGGCGGAAGACCCAGTACTTC.

The chain links TRBV20-1 to TRBJ1-4; 7 nucleotides line up with TRBD1. With V trimmed by 5 bases and J by 3 bases, 6 bases remained unmatched. The CDR3 covers 14 residues. Germline V gives CDR1 DFQATT, CDR2 SNEGSKA (reference sequence). The CDR3 loop is CSASRGPANEKLFF. The CDR3, as DNA: TGCAGTGCTTCGAGGGGGCCTGCTAATGAAAAACTGTTTTTT.

The V gene is TRBV18, the J gene TRBJ1-2; the match to TRBD1 covers 7 bases. Looked up from germline, CDR1 is KGHSH and CDR2 is LQKENI. V was clipped by 6 bases and J by 6 bases; unmatched bases: 7. The CDR3 loop spans 13 amino acids. The CDR3 DNA reads as TGTGCCAGCTCCCCCGACAGGGACGATGGCTACACCTTC. It translates to CASSPDRDDGYTF.

This clonotype was found many times. V and J are TRBV6-2 or TRBV6-3 and TRBJ2-1, with a weak D call TRBD1 (6 bases). Trimming left V 8 bases short and J 6 bases short, with 14 bases between. Germline V gene data show CDR1 as MNHEY and CDR2 as SVGEGT. This CDR3 spans 13 amino acids. The CDR3 DNA sequence: TGTGCCAGCGGTCGTCCCAGGGGCAATGAGCAGTTCTTC. Translated: CASGRPRGNEQFF.

The chain employs TRBV5-1 and TRBJ2-3, with D unresolved. Looked up from germline, CDR1 is SGHRS and CDR2 is YFSETQ. CDR3 size: 14 residues. Trimming cost V 5 bases and J 4 bases, with 14 bases left between them. CDR3 nucleotides: TGCGCCAGCAGGGTATCCCCATTGGCAGATACGCAGTATTTT. This codes for CASRVSPLADTQYF.

This chain links TRBV28 with TRBJ1-1; tentative D call: TRBD1 (5 bases). CDR3 size: 14 residues. Germline V gene data show CDR1 as MDHEN and CDR2 as SYDVKM. Trimming shortened V by 4 bases and J by 5 bases, and 14 bases separated the two germline ends. The DNA for the CDR3 is TGTGCCAGCAGTTCTCAGGGTTTAGGGACTGAAGCTTTCTTT. Encoded protein: CASSSQGLGTEAFF. The variable domain in full, with the rest retrieved from reference TRBV28 and TRBJ1-1, is DVKVTQSSRYLVKRTGEKVFLECVQDMDHENMFWYRQDPGLGLRLIYFSYDVKMKEKGDIPEGYSVSREKKERFSLILESASTNQTSMYLCASSSQGLGTEAFFGQGTRLTVV.

This clonotype has ten or more counts. The V and J genes are TRBV6-5 and TRBJ1-1; D is perhaps TRBD1 (5 bases). CDR3 length: 15 residues. The germline V gene has CDR1 MNHEY and CDR2 SVGAGI. V dropped 3 bases and J dropped 7 bases, with 18 bases sitting between them. This chain's CDR3 is CASSYTGTRPHEAFF. DNA for the CDR3: TGTGCCAGCAGTTATACAGGAACCCGGCCCCATGAAGCTTTCTTT.

The chain is built from TRBV6-2 or TRBV6-3 and TRBJ2-7; 12 bases match TRBD2. CDR3 length: 15 residues. The V gene's germline CDR1 is MNHEY and CDR2 SVGEGT. The J segment lost 3 bases and the V segment lost 8 bases, leaving 8 bases of the junction unmatched. The CDR3 here is CASHSSGRAVYEQYF. CDR3 in DNA: TGTGCCAGCCATTCTAGCGGGAGGGCCGTCTACGAGCAGTACTTC.

A remark on this clonotype: This sequence may be a read error, since a much larger clone differs from it by one base. This chain joins TRBV20-1 and TRBJ2-1; D uncertain. The V gene lost 5 bases and the J gene lost 15 bases, with 14 bases spanning the gap. Germline lookup yields CDR1 DFQATT and CDR2 SNEGSKA (reference sequence). The CDR3 is 10 amino acids. The chain's CDR3 is CSAPSGKWFF. The CDR3, as DNA: TGCAGTGCTCCCTCGGGTAAGTGGTTCTTC.

In this sample, this clonotype turned up once. V usage is TRBV18 and J usage is TRBJ1-2, with D tentatively TRBD1 (5 bases). V gave up 5 bases and J gave up 7 bases, with 20 bases separating them. The CDR3 totals 15 residues. The germline V gene encodes CDR1 KGHSH and CDR2 LQKENI. The CDR3 bases are TGTGCCAGCTCAACCACGCCGGAACAGGTTATTGGCTACACCTTC. Protein product: CASSTTPEQVIGYTF.

The chain has TRBV27 and TRBJ1-4; TRBD1 might be the D (5 bases). CDR1 is MNHEY and CDR2 is SMNVEV in the germline V gene (reference sequence). The CDR3 has 15 residues. The V gene lost 5 bases and the J gene lost 8 bases, with 18 bases spanning the gap. CDR3 protein: CASSVFRGSREKLFF. DNA for the CDR3: TGTGCCAGCAGTGTCTTTCGGGGCTCGCGCGAAAAACTGTTTTTT.

Regarding this clonotype: One junction end does not reproduce the germline sequence, and a read error may be involved. This chain uses TRBV6-5 with TRBJ2-2; tentatively, D is TRBD1 (7 bases). Germline V CDR1 and CDR2: MNHEY, SVGAGI. The CDR3 loop spans 15 amino acids. The CDR3 is CASTQAQGGTGERFF. DNA of the CDR3: TGTGCCAGCACCCAGGCGCAGGGGGGCACCGGGGAGCGGTTTTTT.

This clonotype was observed a few times. This chain joins TRBV18 and TRBJ2-7, with TRBD2 identical over 7 bases. Germline V gives CDR1 KGHSH, CDR2 LQKENI. CDR3 length: 16 residues. V was clipped by 1 base and J by 3 bases; unmatched bases: 9. The CDR3 bases are TGTGCCAGCTCACCACGGGGGGGAGCTTTACTCTACGAGCAGTACTTC. It translates to CASSPRGGALLYEQYF.

This sequence joins TRBV11-2 and TRBJ2-1, with TRBD1 as a possible D gene (6 bases). V lost 2 bases and J 6 bases, leaving 11 bases between the germline ends. The germline gives CDR1 SGHAT, CDR2 FQNNGV. CDR3 size: 14 residues. The CDR3 bases are TGTGCCAGCAGCTTATCGGGACAAAGCAATGAGCAGTTCTTC. Its translation is CASSLSGQSNEQFF.

At least ten counts were recorded for this clonotype. This chain uses TRBV10-3 with TRBJ2-5; 7 bases match TRBD1. The J call could be wrong; TRBJ2-7 is a better fit for the DNA end. In germline, CDR1 is ENHRY, CDR2 SYGVKD. This CDR3 region has 14 residues. DNA of the CDR3: TGTGCCATCAGTGAGTCGCAGGGGGTCGACGAGCAGTACTTC. Its translation: CAISESQGVDEQYF.

This clonotype was counted at least ten times. The chain recombines TRBV7-8 with TRBJ2-7; 7 bases line up with TRBD1. The trim removed 5 bases at V and 5 bases at J, leaving 9 bases unmatched. Germline V CDR1 and CDR2: SGHVS, FQNEAQ. The CDR3 extends over 14 amino acids. The CDR3 loop reads CASSPPDRFHEQYF. The CDR3 nucleotides are TGTGCCAGCAGCCCCCCGGACAGGTTCCACGAGCAGTACTTC.